Listed below are T cell receptor beta chains from one sample, sequenced in a study of T cell responses to AZD1222 COVID-19 vaccine. Data came from immunoSEQ multiplex PCR; TCRdb stores just in-frame clones and leaves some out. This table has roughly 130,000 clones, 90% to 95% appearing once. The specimen was peripheral blood, collected on day 0 of AZD1222 vaccination. The receptor source for this set is an adult in good health. CDR3s include the opening cysteine and the closing phenylalanine or tryptophan. Each record gives: CDR3 length, J gene, clone size, V gene, D gene, CDR3 DNA, CDR3 protein. D genes are given only for firm matches. Not all rows give a size; the values are once, few, many and, for expanded clones, a class.

15 TRBJ2-3 - TRBV3-1/TRBV3-2 - TGTGCCAGCAGCCCATCCCTCTGGGTGGCAGATACGCAGTATTTT CASSPSLWVADTQYF
16 TRBJ2-5 once TRBV18 TRBD2 TGTGCCAGCTCACCCTCCCGGACTAGCGGGGAAGAGACCCAGTACTTC CASSPSRTSGEETQYF
12 TRBJ1-5 - TRBV6-4 - TGTGCCAGCAGTGATCCTTTAACGCCCCAGCATTTT CASSDPLTPQHF
15 TRBJ2-1 - TRBV6-2/TRBV6-3 - TGTGCCAGCAGTCCCTCACCGTACACCTACAATGAGCAGTTCTTC CASSPSPYTYNEQFF
13 TRBJ2-6 - TRBV5-1 - TGCGCCAGCAAATCCTCTGGGGCCAACGTCCTGACTTTC CASKSSGANVLTF
15 TRBJ1-2 - TRBV7-9 TRBD1 TGTGCCAGCAGCATCTCGACAGGGGGAAACTATGGCTACACCTTC CASSISTGGNYGYTF
17 TRBJ1-4 - TRBV9 - TGTGCCAGCGCCGAAGGACAGCCAAGTGCAACTAATGAAAAACTGTTTTTT CASAEGQPSATNEKLFF
11 TRBJ1-4 - TRBV20-1 - TGCAGTGCTAGAGACAGAGAAAAACTGTTTTTT CSARDREKLFF
13 TRBJ1-1 - TRBV11-3 - TGTGCCAGCAGCTTAGAAGGGACATCTGAAGCTTTCTTT CASSLEGTSEAFF
13 TRBJ1-2 - TRBV9 - TGTGCCAGCAGCGTAGAACCGTCGGTGAGCTACACCTTC CASSVEPSVSYTF
14 TRBJ1-6 - TRBV7-2 - TGTGCTACTAGTAGGGGGACTTTGGATTCACCCCTCCACTTT CATSRGTLDSPLHF
16 TRBJ1-3 - TRBV7-6 TRBD1 TGTGCCAGCAGCTTAGAGGGACAGGGAGCTGGAAACACCATATATTTT CASSLEGQGAGNTIYF
13 TRBJ2-7 - TRBV2 TRBD2 TGTGCCAGCAGCGGGGGGAGCTCCTACGAGCAGTACTTC CASSGGSSYEQYF
12 TRBJ1-2 - TRBV28 - TGTGCCAGCAGTTCAGGGTATTATAGCTACACCTTC CASSSGYYSYTF
11 TRBJ2-2 - TRBV18 - TGTGCCAGCTCACCATCCGGGGAGCTGTTTTTT CASSPSGELFF
16 TRBJ2-5 - TRBV27 TRBD2 TGTGCCAGCAGTCCCCGGACTAGCGGGGCCGGGGAGACCCAGTACTTC CASSPRTSGAGETQYF
16 TRBJ2-7 - TRBV4-2 TRBD2 TGTGCCAGCAGCCCTAGCGGGGGTACGAGCTCCTACGAGCAGTACTTC CASSPSGGTSSYEQYF
13 TRBJ1-1 - TRBV6-2/TRBV6-3 - TGTGCCAGCAGTTATTTCGGGGCCCCAGAAGCTTTCTTT CASSYFGAPEAFF
14 TRBJ2-7 - TRBV7-8 - TGTGCCAGCAGCTTAGGGTCGGATCCCTACGAGCAGTACTTC CASSLGSDPYEQYF
14 TRBJ1-2 once TRBV7-2 - TGTGCCAGCAGCTTAGTAAGCTCTGATGTTGGCTACACCTTC CASSLVSSDVGYTF
14 TRBJ2-7 - TRBV6-2/TRBV6-3 TRBD1 TGTGCCAGCAGCGGACAGGGCCCCTTCTACGAGCAGTACTTC CASSGQGPFYEQYF
14 TRBJ1-1 - TRBV10-3 - TGTGCCATCAGTGAGCCCGATAAACACACTGAAGCTTTCTTT CAISEPDKHTEAFF
14 TRBJ2-2 - TRBV27 - TGTGCCAGCAGTCTACGACAGAGCACCGGGGAGCTGTTTTTT CASSLRQSTGELFF
15 TRBJ2-7 - TRBV7-6 - TGTGCCAGCAGCTTAGCTCTTACAATCGGCTACGAGCAGTACTTC CASSLALTIGYEQYF
15 TRBJ2-2 - TRBV5-4 TRBD1 TGTGCCAGCAGTGCCGGGACAGGGAACACCGGGGAGCTGTTTTTT CASSAGTGNTGELFF
13 TRBJ2-5 once TRBV3-1/TRBV3-2 TRBD1 TGTGCCAGCAGGACAGGGGGCCAAGAGACCCAGTACTTC CASRTGGQETQYF
13 TRBJ2-7 - TRBV19 TRBD1 TGTGCCAGTAGTCTAGGACAGGTCTACGAGCAGTACTTC CASSLGQVYEQYF
17 TRBJ1-3 - TRBV4-3 TRBD1 TGCGCCAGCAGCCAAGATCCGACAGGGTCTTTGGGAAACACCATATATTTT CASSQDPTGSLGNTIYF
12 TRBJ1-1 - TRBV6-5 - TGTGCCAGCAGTCCACAGGGAACTGAAGCTTTCTTT CASSPQGTEAFF
14 TRBJ2-5 - TRBV10-3 - TGTGCCATCAGTGAGTACGCAGGGGAAGAGACCCAGTACTTC CAISEYAGEETQYF
14 TRBJ1-1 - TRBV9 - TGTGCCAGCAGCAGGGGACCAGTGAACACTGAAGCTTTCTTT CASSRGPVNTEAFF
15 TRBJ1-1 - TRBV5-1 - TGCGCCAGCAGCTTGGTAGCGGGTCGGAGAACTGAAGCTTTCTTT CASSLVAGRRTEAFF
14 TRBJ2-1 - TRBV7-9 - TGTGCCAGCAGCTTAGTGGTAGGGGTCAATGAGCAGTTCTTC CASSLVVGVNEQFF
13 TRBJ2-2 - TRBV6-6 - TGTGCCAGCAGTTATCTAGGCACCGGGGAGCTGTTTTTT CASSYLGTGELFF
13 TRBJ2-3 - TRBV10-1 TRBD2 TGCGCCAGTAGCGGGGGGACCACAGATACGCAGTATTTT CASSGGTTDTQYF
15 TRBJ2-7 once TRBV7-9 TRBD1 TGTGCCAGCAGCTACTCGACAGGGGGCGGGTACGAGCAGTACTTC CASSYSTGGGYEQYF
12 TRBJ2-7 - TRBV5-6 TRBD1 TGTGCCAGCAGCTTGGGCAGGGGGGAGCAGTACTTC CASSLGRGEQYF
15 TRBJ1-2 - TRBV7-6 - TGTGCCAGCAGCTCCGTTTTGGGCTTTAACTATGGCTACACCTTC CASSSVLGFNYGYTF
16 TRBJ2-2 - TRBV7-3 - TGTGCCAGCAGCTTAATGGGGGCCTGGAACACCGGGGAGCTGTTTTTT CASSLMGAWNTGELFF
10 TRBJ1-2 - TRBV30 - TGTGCCTGGTCAGGGTATGGCTACACCTTC CAWSGYGYTF
16 TRBJ2-3 - TRBV5-1 TRBD2 TGCGCCAGCAGCTTGGAAGCGGGGGCGCGCACAGATACGCAGTATTTT CASSLEAGARTDTQYF
13 TRBJ1-1 - TRBV19 - TGTGCCAGTAGAGGCGTTGTGAACACTGAAGCTTTCTTT CASRGVVNTEAFF
23 TRBJ1-2 - TRBV10-3 TRBD1 TGTGCCATCAGTGGCCCTCGGGGGACAGGACTTGAAGAGGGTAGAAGCTCTAACTATGGCTACACCTTC CAISGPRGTGLEEGRSSNYGYTF
15 TRBJ2-2 - TRBV9 - TGTGCCAGCAGCGCAGGACGATCGAACACCGGGGAGCTGTTTTTT CASSAGRSNTGELFF
14 TRBJ2-3 - TRBV5-1 - TGCGCCAGCAGCTTTACGAGGGACACAGATACGCAGTATTTT CASSFTRDTDTQYF
14 TRBJ1-2 - TRBV11-2 - TGTGCCAGCAGCTTAGTCTCCAGATCCTATGGCTACACCTTC CASSLVSRSYGYTF
15 TRBJ2-2 once TRBV7-9 - TGTGCCAGCAGCTTAGGACAGGCATTCACCGGGGAGCTGTTTTTT CASSLGQAFTGELFF
13 TRBJ1-5 - TRBV27 - TGTGCCAGCAGTTATAGGGGCAATCAGCCCCAGCATTTT CASSYRGNQPQHF
11 TRBJ2-7 - TRBV6-1 - TGTGCCAGCAGTGAAAACTACGAGCAGTACTTC CASSENYEQYF
15 TRBJ1-5 - TRBV28 TRBD1 TGTGCCAGCAGTTTATCCGTACAGGGGGCTCAGCCCCAGCATTTT CASSLSVQGAQPQHF
13 TRBJ1-1 - TRBV4-2 - TGTGCCAGCAGCGAGGGAGGCCTTCTAAAAGCTTTCTTT CASSEGGLLKAFF
12 TRBJ2-3 once TRBV2 - TGTGCCAGCAGTGAATGGGGGGATACGCAGTATTTT CASSEWGDTQYF
12 TRBJ1-2 - TRBV6-2/TRBV6-3 - TGTGCCAGCACCCCACTGGGCTATGGCTACACCTTC CASTPLGYGYTF
12 TRBJ2-1 - TRBV5-4 - TGTGCCAGCTCCCGCCCCAGCAATGAGCAGTTCTTC CASSRPSNEQFF
15 TRBJ2-7 - TRBV7-3 - TGTGCCAGCAGCTTTTCTTACTCGAGCTCCTACGAGCAGTACTTC CASSFSYSSSYEQYF